This T cell receptor beta chain was captured in a study of blood T cell repertoires in COVID-19. Turning to the study itself: COVID-19 samples from acute and convalescent phases originated in the United States, Italy and Spain.

From germline, CDR1 is LNHDA and CDR2 SQIVND (reference sequence). V dropped 7 bases and J dropped 5; count of bases not matched to a gene: 6. This CDR3 contains 13 residues. Original analysis: The authors estimated nucleated cell counts from reference gene primer amplification. The data were produced by immunoSEQ multiplex PCR, yet TCRdb's version contains in-frame clones alone and is incomplete. Clone size and the V and J calls come from that table; the DNA yielded D and trimming. The repertoire holds more than 400,000 clones, with roughly 90% as singletons. Adults between roughly 18 and 95 years of age took part from about two dozen US areas.

This chain connects TRBV19 to TRBJ1-1; TRBD1 aligns across 8 bases. Specimen: PBMCs or T cells enriched from blood (not recorded which). The clonotype comes from a woman aged 18-35 years who had recovered from COVID-19. The CDR3 DNA reads TGTGCCAGTAATGGACAGGGAAGGACTGAAGCTTTCTTT. Protein sequence: CASNGQGRTEAFF.